This T cell receptor (beta chain) was identified in a study of CD8 T cells in ankylosing spondylitis. Study-wide results and limits: In reactive arthritis synovial fluid and blood, some motif variants had been reported before.

This clonotype was observed a handful of times. The antigen remains undetermined. Germline V gene lookup returns CDR1 SEHNR and CDR2 FQNEAQ (reference sequence). The ends were cut back, 5 bases at V and 8 bases at J, with 7 bases in the middle. The length of the CDR3 is 11 residues. By quantitative 5'-RACE with molecular barcodes, the TCR beta libraries were made. Via MiXCR, TCRdb re-called the 5' RACE reads, giving one row per CDR3 protein. The table shows roughly 280,000 distinct CDR3 sequences, with over 15% occurring only once. The V and J genes are TRBV7-9 and TRBJ1-5; D is perhaps TRBD1 (6 bases). Sequencing was done on a sample of blood, either unsorted or a sorted T cell fraction (not recorded which). The sequence was collected from a male donor with ankylosing spondylitis or in good health (not recorded which). CDR3 in DNA: TGTGCCAGCAGCGCAGGGGAGCCCCAGCATTTT. Its protein is CASSAGEPQHF.